This T cell receptor (beta chain) was sequenced during a study of CD8 T cells in Susac syndrome. RNA totalling roughly 0.45 to 1 ug underwent reverse transcription with random hexamers. Amplification of the TCR beta CDR3 was carried out by immunoSEQ multiplex PCR, which spanned a total of 54 Vbeta and 13 Jbeta segments. Via MiXCR, TCRdb re-called the immunoSEQ multiplex PCR reads, giving one row per CDR3 protein. The table has more than 200,000 distinct CDR3 sequences, roughly nine tenths seen once. Sequencing targeted TCR beta in T cells from blood (CD8+ and CD4+). Patients with stable or active relapsing-remitting disease, all of them treatment-naive, made up the multiple sclerosis controls. Negative isolation was applied to CD8+ and CD4+ T cells, and FACS enrichment was applied to TEMRA cells. CDR3 length: 13 amino acids. After removal of 5 bases from V and 5 bases from J, the junction contained 5 bases not matched to a gene. From germline, CDR1 is MNHEY and CDR2 SVGEGT.

The V call is TRBV6-2 or TRBV6-3, the J call TRBJ2-7; 8 positions agree with TRBD2. Material for sequencing was CD8+ T cells from PBMCs. The origin of this receptor is a human donor with multiple sclerosis. In DNA, the CDR3 is TGTGCCAGCAGTCCGATAGCGGGAAACGAGCAGTACTTC. Translated, it gives CASSPIAGNEQYF.